Each of the 26 T cell receptor beta chains below was sequenced from the same sample in a study of brain T cells in children with intractable seizures. Using immunoSEQ multiplex PCR, the repertoire was profiled, and TCRdb retains in-frame clones only, with some absent. The sample has about 80,000 clones; around 91% are singletons. The sequencing used peripheral blood, collected at surgery. Source of these receptors: a girl between 2 and 10 years old with Rasmussen encephalitis and intractable seizures.

The chain has TRBV11-3 and TRBJ2-3; D may be TRBD1 (5 bases). Germline loops: CDR1 SGHNT, CDR2 YENEEA. Trimming shortened V by 2 bases and J by 6 bases, and 9 bases separated the two germline ends. This CDR3 spans 13 amino acids. The CDR3 bases are TGTGCCAGCAGCTTACAAGGGGCGGATACGCAGTATTTT. As protein: CASSLQGADTQYF.

The chain recombines TRBV2 with TRBJ1-6, with 7 bases lining up with TRBD1. This CDR3 contains 14 residues. Germline trimming cut 4 bases from V and 7 bases from J; bases unmatched to any gene: 4. Germline CDR1 and CDR2: SNHLY and FYNNEI. The CDR3 loop is CASSGQGANSPLHF. DNA for the CDR3: TGTGCCAGCAGTGGACAGGGTGCGAATTCACCCCTCCACTTT.

The CDR3 reads CASLDGLHGELFF. In nucleotides, the CDR3 is TGCGCCAGCCTCGACGGTCTACATGGGGAGCTGTTTTTT. The V and J genes are TRBV5-1 and TRBJ2-2; D call uncertain. CDR1 is SGHRS and CDR2 is YFSETQ in the germline V gene. V was shortened by 7 bases and J by 8 bases, with 15 bases between the two germline ends. The CDR3 length is 13 residues.

The CDR3 DNA is TGCGCCAGCAGCTTGGAGTCTCAGGAGATGAACACTGAAGCTTTCTTT. It is translated as CASSLESQEMNTEAFF. The rearrangement joins TRBV5-1 to TRBJ1-1; no clear D gene. CDR3 length: 16 amino acids. V was pared by 0 bases and J by 0 bases, with 12 bases between. Germline V gene data show CDR1 as SGHRS and CDR2 as YFSETQ.

The sample holds one count of this clone. The chain links TRBV7-5 to TRBJ1-2; the table's D gene call, TRBD1, was not cross checked with the DNA. TRBV7-5 is labeled a pseudogene. The CDR3 is made up of 13 amino acids. CDR3 sequence reads: CVRSRDRAGGYTF. The CDR3 DNA is TGTGTCAGAAGCCGGGACAGGGCGGGTGGCTACACCTTC.

The chain recombines TRBV30 with TRBJ1-2, with a tentative D call TRBD1 (5 bases). Trimming shortened V by 2 bases and J by 5 bases, and 12 bases separated the two germline ends. The CDR3 has 13 amino acids. CDR1 is GTSNPN and CDR2 is SVGIG in the germline V gene (reference sequence). The CDR3 coding sequence is TGTGCCTGGAGTATGGGCAGGGATTATGGCTACACCTTC. It yields the protein CAWSMGRDYGYTF.

This chain links TRBV7-8 with TRBJ2-7, with 8 bases that match TRBD2. Germline CDR1 and CDR2: SGHVS and FQNEAQ. Trimming removed 1 base from V and 0 bases from J; junction bases left unmatched: 8. CDR3 length: 17 residues. Written as DNA, the CDR3 is TGTGCCAGCAGCTTAGGGGTCCTAGCGGGTAACTCCTACGAGCAGTACTTC. This translates into CASSLGVLAGNSYEQYF.

The chain uses TRBV19 and TRBJ1-5, with D maybe TRBD1 (6 bases). In germline, CDR1 is LNHDA, CDR2 SQIVND (reference sequence). V lost 8 bases and J lost 2, with 16 bases in between. The CDR3 is 15 amino acids. Here the CDR3 reads CASQKGGGGNQPQHF. The CDR3 DNA is TGTGCCAGTCAAAAGGGGGGAGGAGGCAATCAGCCCCAGCATTTT.

This clone is a singleton in its sample. The rearrangement joins TRBV27 to TRBJ1-5; maybe TRBD1 (5 bases). Trimming took 6 bases from V and 3 from J, leaving 12 bases between them. Germline V gives CDR1 MNHEY, CDR2 SMNVEV (reference sequence). The CDR3 extends over 14 amino acids. CDR3 region: CASRMTEYNQPQHF. The DNA of the CDR3 is TGTGCCAGCAGAATGACAGAGTACAATCAGCCCCAGCATTTT.

The gene calls are TRBV3-1 (or the pseudogene TRBV3-2) and TRBJ2-3; D is perhaps TRBD1 or TRBD2 (6 bases each). The germline V gene has CDR1 LGHDT and CDR2 YNNKEL (reference sequence). The CDR3 extends over 16 amino acids. V was trimmed by 1 base and J by 2 bases, leaving 13 bases between them. The DNA of the CDR3 is TGTGCCAGCAGCCAAGGGGGGGCGCCCCACACAGATACGCAGTATTTT. Translated: CASSQGGAPHTDTQYF.

The chain is built from TRBV15 and TRBJ1-2; D may be TRBD1 (6 bases). The V and J ends lost 1 base and 5 bases respectively, with 14 bases between them. The germline V gene encodes CDR1 LNHNV and CDR2 YYDKDF (reference sequence). This CDR3 region has 15 residues. The CDR3 DNA reads TGTGCCACCAGCAGAGCTCGGGGGGCAGGGTATGGCTACACCTTC. This encodes CATSRARGAGYGYTF.

The chain couples TRBV3-1 (or the pseudogene TRBV3-2) to TRBJ2-5; D could derive from TRBD1 or TRBD2 (5 bases each). The germline CDR1 and CDR2 sequences are LGHDT and YNNKEL (reference sequence). V was shortened by 4 bases and J by 5 bases, with 14 bases between the two germline ends. The CDR3 is 14 amino acids. The CDR3 spells CASSRELRGETQYF. CDR3 in DNA: TGTGCCAGCAGCCGTGAACTCCGGGGCGAGACCCAGTACTTC.

As for this clone: Other DNA sequences in this sample translate to the same CDR3. The chain links TRBV27 to TRBJ2-6; D is perhaps TRBD2 (5 bases). The ends were cut back, 2 bases at V and 2 bases at J, with 7 bases in the middle. The CDR3 runs 15 residues. Germline lookup yields CDR1 MNHEY and CDR2 SMNVEV (reference sequence). The CDR3 sequence: CASSLGRAGANVLTF. DNA of the CDR3: TGTGCCAGCAGTTTAGGGAGAGCTGGGGCCAACGTCCTGACTTTC.

This chain connects TRBV10-1 to TRBJ1-1, with D hard to call. V gave up 6 bases and J gave up 3 bases, with 14 bases separating them. The CDR3 is made up of 14 amino acids. Germline CDR1 reads WNHNN; CDR2 reads SYGVQD (reference sequence). The CDR3, as DNA: TGCGCCAGCAGCCGGACGCGGAAAGACACTGAAGCTTTCTTT. Translation gives CASSRTRKDTEAFF.

This clone is medium-sized by share. The chain uses TRBV9 and TRBJ1-5; 9 positions agree with TRBD1. Losses at the gene ends were 2 bases for V and 1 base for J; bases not matched to a gene: 4. CDR3 length: 16 residues. CDR1 is SGDLS and CDR2 is YYNGEE in the germline V gene. The CDR3 DNA reads TGTGCCAGCAGCGTCGGGACAGGGAACAGCAATCAGCCCCAGCATTTT. This translates into CASSVGTGNSNQPQHF.

The V gene is TRBV30, the J gene TRBJ2-3; D may be TRBD1 (5 bases). This CDR3 region has 15 residues. With 4 bases removed from V and 1 base from J, the gap between germline ends came to 15 bases. Germline V gene sequence: CDR1 GTSNPN, CDR2 SVGIG (reference sequence). CDR3 sequence reads: CAWTSQGLGTDTQYF. DNA of the CDR3: TGTGCCTGGACATCCCAGGGTTTGGGCACAGATACGCAGTATTTT.

This clone was recorded once. The gene calls are TRBV2 and TRBJ2-3, with D possibly TRBD2 on 6 matching bases. V gave up 7 bases and J gave up 2 bases, with 31 bases separating them. CDR3 length: 20 amino acids. Per germline, CDR1 SNHLY and CDR2 FYNNEI. Here the CDR3 DNA reads TGTGCCAGCATGGTTTGGGGCGGGACCCGCGAGGTCCAGGTCACAGATACGCAGTATTTT. It yields the protein CASMVWGGTREVQVTDTQYF.

The V call is TRBV7-3, the J call TRBJ1-2; 7 bases agree with TRBD1. Germline trimming cut 2 bases from V and 4 bases from J; bases unmatched to any gene: 10. Germline V gene lookup returns CDR1 SGHTA and CDR2 FQGTGA. The CDR3 covers 16 residues. CDR3 coding DNA: TGTGCCAGCAGCTTATCCTTTTCGGACAGGTCCTATGGCTACACCTTC. This translates into CASSLSFSDRSYGYTF.

V is TRBV5-1 and J is TRBJ1-1; TRBD1 might be the D (5 bases). The CDR3 has 14 amino acids. Germline V gives CDR1 SGHRS, CDR2 YFSETQ. The V and J ends lost 4 bases and 0 bases respectively, with 10 bases between them. CDR3 nucleotide sequence: TGCGCCAGCAGCAGGGGAGGGGTGAACACTGAAGCTTTCTTT. Its translation is CASSRGGVNTEAFF.

A word on this clone: One end of the junction does not line up with germline, which may come from a read error. This chain connects TRBV7-7 to TRBJ2-5, with no clear D. Germline CDR1 reads SSHAT; CDR2 reads FNYEAQ (reference sequence). The length of the CDR3 is 14 residues. CDR3 DNA: TGTGCTAGCAGTAGTAAGGGATCGGGAGAGACCCAGTACTTC. Its translation: CASSSKGSGETQYF.

The chain employs TRBV28 and TRBJ1-6; D uncertain. Germline CDR1 reads MDHEN; CDR2 reads SYDVKM. The CDR3 runs to 13 residues. V was trimmed by 5 bases and J by 7 bases, leaving 9 bases between them. For the CDR3, the DNA is TGTGCCAGCAGTGGGGAAATGAATTCACCCCTCCACTTT. This sequence encodes CASSGEMNSPLHF.

The chain couples TRBV5-1 to TRBJ2-3; 8 bases line up with TRBD2. CDR3 size: 15 residues. The V gene's germline CDR1 is SGHRS and CDR2 YFSETQ. Trimming took 5 bases from V and 2 from J; bases not matched to a gene: 7. CDR3 amino acids: CASSSASGHTDTQYF. The CDR3 DNA sequence: TGCGCCAGCAGTTCTGCTAGCGGGCACACAGATACGCAGTATTTT.

This clone was seen only once. The V and J genes are TRBV21-1 and TRBJ1-1; the table's D call TRBD1 went unverified against the DNA. TRBV21-1 is noted as a pseudogene. This CDR3 spans 13 amino acids. CDR3 amino acids: CASATGANTEAFF. CDR3 in DNA: TGTGCCAGCGCGACAGGGGCGAACACTGAAGCTTTCTTT.

This clone was counted a few times. The chain carries TRBV6-5 and TRBJ2-7; D ambiguous. V shed 4 bases and J shed 1 base, with 11 bases lying between them. Germline V CDR1 and CDR2: MNHEY, SVGAGI. The CDR3 loop spans 14 amino acids. CDR3 nucleotides: TGTGCCAGCAGTTTCCGGACCGGATCCTACGAGCAGTACTTC. Translation: CASSFRTGSYEQYF.

This clone was recorded once. The CDR3 region is CASSLDGDSSGYTF. The CDR3 DNA sequence: TGTGCCAGCAGCTTAGACGGTGATTCTAGCGGCTACACCTTC. This chain joins TRBV11-2 and TRBJ1-2; D remains unclear. Germline CDR1 is SGHAT and CDR2 is FQNNGV. The germline V and J ends were trimmed by 0 bases and 8 bases, with 13 bases remaining between them. CDR3 size: 14 residues.

This clone was recorded once. The chain joins TRBV28 to TRBJ1-2; no clear D gene. The CDR3 spans 13 residues. Germline V CDR1 and CDR2: MDHEN, SYDVKM. V lost 6 bases to trimming and J lost 4 bases, with 12 bases between them. The CDR3 sequence is CASRGRPAYGYTF. CDR3 DNA: TGTGCCAGCAGGGGGAGGCCAGCCTATGGCTACACCTTC.